This TCR beta chain was captured by sequencing in a study of T cell responses to AZD1222 COVID-19 vaccine. Per the germline V gene, CDR1 is SEHNR and CDR2 is FQNEAQ (reference sequence). The CDR3 sequence is 15 residues long. V was pared by 0 bases and J by 0 bases, with 3 bases between. As for this clone: What it recognizes is unknown.

General study points: Following two doses of AZD1222, Spike-specific TCR breadth and depth rose.

Measured with immunoSEQ multiplex PCR; TCRdb has only the in-frame clones, and not every one. The sample has 100,000 to 150,000 clones; roughly 90% are singletons. V and J are TRBV7-9 and TRBJ2-6; D uncertain. The TCR originated in an adult in good health. The sequencing here drew on peripheral blood, taken on day 0 of AZD1222 vaccination. The CDR3 bases are TGTGCCAGCAGCTTAGCGGGCTCTGGGGCCAACGTCCTGACTTTC. Its protein is CASSLAGSGANVLTF. The full variable domain, completed using reference TRBV7-9 and TRBJ2-6, is DTGVSQNPRHKITKRGQNVTFRCDPISEHNRLYWYRQTLGQGPEFLTYFQNEAQLEKSRLLSDRFSAERPKGSFSTLEIQRTEQGDSAMYLCASSLAGSGANVLTFGAGSRLTVL.